Listed below are T cell receptor beta chains from one sample, sequenced in a study of CD8 T cells in ankylosing spondylitis. From the 5' RACE reads, TCRdb called clonotypes with MiXCR, one entry per CDR3 protein. The repertoire holds 100,000 or so distinct CDR3 sequences, with 9% as singletons. What was sequenced was blood, either unsorted or a sorted T cell fraction (not recorded which). These receptors were collected from a male donor with ankylosing spondylitis. The conserved cysteine and the conserved F or W are not part of the CDR3 here. Fields, in order: J gene, clone size, CDR3 length, V gene, CDR3 protein. Only some rows state a clone size, as once, few, many or a class for expanded clones.

>TRBJ2-7|.|11|TRBV5-1
ASRTSDGGRQY
>TRBJ2-3|few|12|TRBV7-9
ASSLEWDTDTQY
>TRBJ2-1|few|13|TRBV7-8
ASSYSSGLAYEQF
>TRBJ2-1|many|11|TRBV6-2/TRBV6-3
ASRSTGSNEQF
>TRBJ2-1|.|12|TRBV10-2
ASRDSSRGNEQF
>TRBJ2-7|few|11|TRBV5-5
ASSLASIYEQY
>TRBJ2-1|medium-sized|14|TRBV27
ASRAFWDRKYNEQF
>TRBJ2-7|few|13|TRBV24-1
ATSDLSGGPNEQY
>TRBJ2-1|many|13|TRBV29-1
SVEGRTGMYNEQF
>TRBJ2-1|few|12|TRBV3-1
ASSRDRAYNEQF
>TRBJ2-1|many|14|TRBV12-3/TRBV12-4
ASSLALGSSYNEQF
>TRBJ2-1|many|14|TRBV12-3/TRBV12-4
ASSLRLAGRDNEQF
>TRBJ1-1|many|12|TRBV7-9
ASTGQNWNTEAF
>TRBJ2-3|.|12|TRBV23-1
ASRWDRVTDTQY
>TRBJ2-1|many|14|TRBV9
ASSARQAGNHNEQF
>TRBJ2-3|few|13|TRBV29-1
SVLERGRVTDTQY
>TRBJ2-5|few|14|TRBV5-1
ASSRSGTGDQETQY
>TRBJ1-2|few|13|TRBV12-3/TRBV12-4
ASSFLFLPNYGYT
>TRBJ2-1|many|12|TRBV7-9
ASSLSGRDNEQF
>TRBJ2-1|many|13|TRBV13
ASSLLAGDFNEQF
>TRBJ2-5|many|15|TRBV7-9
ASSLYPAGGPGETQY
>TRBJ2-1|few|13|TRBV30
AWSVPEVSYNEQF
>TRBJ2-1|many|13|TRBV5-1
ASSFEGGGYNEQF
>TRBJ2-1|few|12|TRBV27
ASSLLQGYNEQF
>TRBJ2-1|many|19|TRBV13
ASSPARGTGTGLADYNEQF
>TRBJ2-1|many|14|TRBV14
ASSLSGIYSYNEQF
>TRBJ1-2|few|11|TRBV7-9
ASAPGLNYGYT
>TRBJ1-2|.|12|TRBV12-3/TRBV12-4
ASSLALGGYGYT
>TRBJ2-3|many|14|TRBV10-3
AISESASGYTDTQY
>TRBJ2-1|many|15|TRBV27
ASSSPLLAGVRNEQF
>TRBJ2-3|few|11|TRBV6-1
ASSDGGTDTQY
>TRBJ2-1|few|11|TRBV14
ASSRQGQNEQF
>TRBJ2-1|many|11|TRBV27
ASSWLAQNEQF
>TRBJ1-1|many|16|TRBV29-1
SVPPTGVSAYMNTEAF
>TRBJ2-1|few|10|TRBV5-8
ASSLGLPKQF
>TRBJ2-7|many|13|TRBV5-1
ASSAGTSGFYEQY
>TRBJ1-1|.|12|TRBV12-3/TRBV12-4
ASSFRGKSTEAF
>TRBJ2-1|many|13|TRBV29-1
SLMGLAGTYNEQF
>TRBJ2-7|.|11|TRBV7-9
ASSRDRVNEQY
>TRBJ1-1|few|15|TRBV2
ASSNTQRDRGWTEAF
>TRBJ1-5|many|12|TRBV20-1
SASGRTSYQPQH
>TRBJ1-5|many|11|TRBV20-1
SARRGWNQPQH
>TRBJ2-2|many|13|TRBV29-1
SVEERRENTGELF
>TRBJ2-1|few|14|TRBV7-8
ASSRPLAGVLDEQF
>TRBJ1-4|few|12|TRBV3-1
ASSQTGFIEKLF
>TRBJ1-5|.|13|TRBV6-1
ASRSVAGTHQPQH
>TRBJ2-1|few|13|TRBV24-1
ATSVGRTSGRTQF
>TRBJ2-1|many|13|TRBV24-1
ATSDLIAGWNEQF
>TRBJ2-1|many|9|TRBV29-1
SVGGEGEQF
>TRBJ2-1|.|12|TRBV7-6
ASSSRGLDNEQF
>TRBJ2-5|few|8|TRBV29-1
SVPGSPMY
>TRBJ1-2|.|11|TRBV5-1
ASSLTRSYGYT
>TRBJ2-7|few|14|TRBV20-1
SAYSPTASKGYEQY
>TRBJ2-5|.|14|TRBV9
ASSREASGIQETQY